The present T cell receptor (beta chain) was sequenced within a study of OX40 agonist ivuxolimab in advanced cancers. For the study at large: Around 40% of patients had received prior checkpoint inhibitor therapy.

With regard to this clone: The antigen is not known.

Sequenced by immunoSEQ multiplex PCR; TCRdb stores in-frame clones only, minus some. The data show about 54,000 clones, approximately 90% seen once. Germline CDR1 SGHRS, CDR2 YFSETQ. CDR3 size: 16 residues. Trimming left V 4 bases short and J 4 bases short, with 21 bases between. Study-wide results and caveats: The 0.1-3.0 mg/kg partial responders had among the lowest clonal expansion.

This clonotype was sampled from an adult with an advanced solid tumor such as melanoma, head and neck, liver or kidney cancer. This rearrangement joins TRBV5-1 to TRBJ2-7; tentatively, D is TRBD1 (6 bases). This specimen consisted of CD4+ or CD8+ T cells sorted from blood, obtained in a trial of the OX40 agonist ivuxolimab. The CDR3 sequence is CASSGSRQGKTYEQYF. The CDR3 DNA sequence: TGCGCCAGCAGCGGGAGTAGGCAGGGGAAGACGTACGAGCAGTACTTC.